This passage covers 8 T cell receptor beta chains from one sample sequenced in a study of T-cell reconstitution after alpha-beta-depleted transplantation in children. As it was prepared, the TCRbeta library received unique molecular identifiers. Via MiXCR, TCRdb re-called the PCR reads, giving one row per CDR3 protein. This table has roughly 350,000 distinct CDR3 sequences, around 15% appearing once. The sample consisted of PBMCs, mostly from graft donor cells, taken 360 days after TCRalphabeta/CD19-depleted stem cell transplant. Receptor source: a male patient aged 2 to 10 who had a stem cell transplant for acute lymphoblastic leukemia, so the T cells may come from the graft donor.

Many counts were recorded for this clonotype. V is TRBV20-1 and J is TRBJ2-6; D unclear. Trimming cost V 1 base and J 0 bases, with 4 bases left between them. The germline gives CDR1 DFQATT, CDR2 SNEGSKA (reference sequence). The CDR3 contains 14 residues. CDR3 nucleotide sequence: TGCAGTGCTAGAGGGAGCTCTGGGGCCAACGTCCTGACTTTC. It yields the protein CSARGSSGANVLTF.

There are a few counts of this clonotype. The chain links TRBV5-1 to TRBJ2-7; D may be TRBD1 (6 bases). The CDR3 totals 14 residues. Per germline, CDR1 SGHRS and CDR2 YFSETQ. V gave up 4 bases and J gave up 4 bases, with 15 bases separating them. As DNA, the CDR3 is TGCGCCAGCAGCCCCTTGGGGGCTACTTACGAGCAGTACTTC. Its protein product is CASSPLGATYEQYF.

This clonotype was seen a handful of times. The CDR3 is CASSPTWGASTDTQYF. CDR3 DNA sequence: TGTGCCAGCAGCCCGACGTGGGGGGCTAGCACAGATACGCAGTATTTT. The chain is built from TRBV7-3 and TRBJ2-3, with D possibly called TRBD1 or TRBD2 (6 bases each). CDR3 length equals 16 residues. Looked up from germline, CDR1 is SGHTA and CDR2 is FQGTGA. V lost 5 bases to trimming and J lost 0 bases, with 15 bases between them.

The gene calls are TRBV7-2 and TRBJ2-7, with 8 bases aligning to TRBD2. Germline CDR1 and CDR2: SGHTA and FQGNSA. V was pared by 8 bases and J by 2 bases, with 5 bases of the junction left unmatched. The CDR3 spans 13 residues. This CDR3 reads CASALADPYEQYF. The CDR3 region has the DNA TGTGCCAGCGCACTAGCGGACCCCTACGAGCAGTACTTC.

In this sample, this clonotype turned up a few times. The CDR3 region is CASSLGQGEEQPQHF. As DNA, the CDR3 is TGTGCCAGCAGCTTAGGCCAGGGAGAAGAGCAGCCCCAGCATTTT. This chain uses TRBV7-9 with TRBJ1-5; D is possibly TRBD1 (5 bases). V was clipped by 1 base and J by 7 bases, with 14 bases between them. Looked up from germline, CDR1 is SEHNR and CDR2 is FQNEAQ (reference sequence). This CDR3 is built from 15 residues.

A note on this clonotype: A much larger clone lies a single base off, so this may be a read error. V gene TRBV27 combines with J gene TRBJ2-7; 7 positions agree with TRBD2. The CDR3 length is 14 residues. Germline values: CDR1 MNHEY, CDR2 SMNVEV (reference sequence). J gave up 3 bases and V 7 bases, and 9 bases lay outside the gene matches. This CDR3 is CASIFAGTNYEQYF. In DNA, the CDR3 is TGTGCCAGCATTTTTGCGGGGACTAACTACGAGCAGTACTTC.

This clonotype was picked up a small number of times. The chain carries TRBV9 and TRBJ1-1, with D unresolved. Germline V gives CDR1 SGDLS, CDR2 YYNGEE. V was pared by 0 bases and J by 1 base, with 10 bases between. The CDR3 loop spans 15 amino acids. CDR3 in DNA: TGTGCCAGCAGCGTAGGACCGGTCAAGAACACTGAAGCTTTCTTT. Translation: CASSVGPVKNTEAFF.

This clonotype was seen only a few times. The chain uses TRBV29-1 and TRBJ2-7; perhaps TRBD1 as D (5 bases). Germline V gives CDR1 SQVTM, CDR2 ANQGSEA. The ends were cut back, 7 bases at V and 3 bases at J, with 19 bases in the middle. The CDR3 has 14 amino acids. The DNA of the CDR3 is TGCAGCGCCTCAAGGGGCAGCGCACTCTACGAGCAGTACTTC. As protein: CSASRGSALYEQYF.